This T cell receptor (beta chain) comes out of a study of blood T cell repertoires in COVID-19. Across the study: Samples taken during acute and convalescent COVID-19 were collected in the United States, Italy and Spain. T cells, B-cell-depleted T cells, or PBMCs provided the cDNA or gDNA that served as material.

Measured with immunoSEQ multiplex PCR; TCRdb has only the in-frame clones, and not every one. Of tens of thousands of clones in the sample, around three quarters are singletons; the top ten hold 4% to 5.5%. The sequenced sample consisted of peripheral blood. This TCR derives from a human donor in a cohort sampled during active COVID-19.

The CDR3, as DNA: TGTGCCAGCAGACAGACAGGGGGTCGAGATACGCAGTATTTT. This sequence encodes CASRQTGGRDTQYF. The J gene is TRBJ2-3, the V gene TRBV3-1 (or the pseudogene TRBV3-2); 9 bases agree with TRBD1. The CDR3 contains 14 residues. V trimming: 6 bases; J trimming: 5 bases; junction bases outside the gene matches: 6. CDR1 and CDR2 (germline): LGHDT, YNNKEL (reference sequence).